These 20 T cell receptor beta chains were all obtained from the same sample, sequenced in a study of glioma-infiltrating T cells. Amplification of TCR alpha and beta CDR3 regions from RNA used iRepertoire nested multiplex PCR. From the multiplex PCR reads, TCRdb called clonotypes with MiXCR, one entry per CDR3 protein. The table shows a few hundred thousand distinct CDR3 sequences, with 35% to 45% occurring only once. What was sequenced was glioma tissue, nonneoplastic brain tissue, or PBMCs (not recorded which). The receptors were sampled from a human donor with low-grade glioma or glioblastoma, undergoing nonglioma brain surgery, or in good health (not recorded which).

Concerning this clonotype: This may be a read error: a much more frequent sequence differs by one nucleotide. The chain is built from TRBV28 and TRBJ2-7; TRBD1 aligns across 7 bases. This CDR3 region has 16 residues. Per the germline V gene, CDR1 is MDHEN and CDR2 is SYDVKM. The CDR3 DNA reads TGTGCCAGCAGTTTATCCTTCAGGGACAGTTACTACGAGAAGTACTTC. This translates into CASSLSFRDSYYEKYF.

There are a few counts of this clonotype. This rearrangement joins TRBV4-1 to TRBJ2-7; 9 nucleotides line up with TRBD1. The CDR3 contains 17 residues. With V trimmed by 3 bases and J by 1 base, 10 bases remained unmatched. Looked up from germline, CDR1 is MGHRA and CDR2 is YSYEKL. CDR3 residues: CASSQIIPGQGSYEQYF. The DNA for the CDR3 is TGCGCCAGCAGCCAGATAATTCCGGGACAGGGATCCTACGAGCAGTACTTC.

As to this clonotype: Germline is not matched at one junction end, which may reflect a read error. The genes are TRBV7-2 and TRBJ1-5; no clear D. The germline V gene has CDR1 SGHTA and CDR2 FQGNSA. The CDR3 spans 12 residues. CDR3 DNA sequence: TGTGCCAGCAGCTTAGCAAATCAGCACCAGCATTTT. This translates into CASSLANQHQHF.

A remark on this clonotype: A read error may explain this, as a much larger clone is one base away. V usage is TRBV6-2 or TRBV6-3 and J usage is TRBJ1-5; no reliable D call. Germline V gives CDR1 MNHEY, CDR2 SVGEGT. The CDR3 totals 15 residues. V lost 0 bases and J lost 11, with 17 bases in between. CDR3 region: CASSYSSVADQSQHF. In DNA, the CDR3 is TGTGCCAGCAGTTACTCCTCCGTGGCGGACCAGTCCCAGCATTTT.

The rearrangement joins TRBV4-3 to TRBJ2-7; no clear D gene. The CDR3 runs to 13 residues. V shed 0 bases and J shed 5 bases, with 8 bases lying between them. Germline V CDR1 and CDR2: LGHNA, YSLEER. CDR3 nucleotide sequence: TGCGCCAGCAGCCAAGAGGCAGGCAACGAGCAGTACTTC. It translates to CASSQEAGNEQYF.

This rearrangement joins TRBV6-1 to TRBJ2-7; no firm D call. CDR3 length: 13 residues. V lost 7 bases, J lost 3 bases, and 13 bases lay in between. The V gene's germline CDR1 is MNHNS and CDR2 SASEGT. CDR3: CASNRASLYEQYF. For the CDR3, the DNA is TGTGCCAGCAATCGCGCATCCCTCTACGAGCAGTACTTC.

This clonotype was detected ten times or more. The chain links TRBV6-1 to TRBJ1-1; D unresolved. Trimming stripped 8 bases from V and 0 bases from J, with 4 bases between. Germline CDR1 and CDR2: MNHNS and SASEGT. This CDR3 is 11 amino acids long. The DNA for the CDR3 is TGTGCCAGCGGGTTGAACACTGAAGCTTTCTTT. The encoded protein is CASGLNTEAFF.

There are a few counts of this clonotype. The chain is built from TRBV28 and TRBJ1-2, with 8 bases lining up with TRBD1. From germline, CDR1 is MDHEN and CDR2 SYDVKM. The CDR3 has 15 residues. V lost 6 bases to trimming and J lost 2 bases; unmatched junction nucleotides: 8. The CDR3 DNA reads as TGTGCCAGCAGACCGCCGGGACAGGTCAACTATGGCTACACCTTC. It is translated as CASRPPGQVNYGYTF.

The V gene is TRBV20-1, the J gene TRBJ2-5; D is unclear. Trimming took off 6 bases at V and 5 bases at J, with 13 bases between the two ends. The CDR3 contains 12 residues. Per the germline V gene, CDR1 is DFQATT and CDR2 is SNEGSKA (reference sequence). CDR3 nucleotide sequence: TGCAGTGCCCCGCCGGGTTGGGAGACCCAGTACTTC. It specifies CSAPPGWETQYF.

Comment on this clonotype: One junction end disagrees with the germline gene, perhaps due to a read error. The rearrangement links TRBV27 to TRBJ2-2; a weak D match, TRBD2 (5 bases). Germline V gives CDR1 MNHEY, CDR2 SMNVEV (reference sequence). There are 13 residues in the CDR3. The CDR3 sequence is CASSFLVAGELSF. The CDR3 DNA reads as TGTGCCAGCAGTTTCCTGGTGGCCGGGGAGCTGTCTTTT.

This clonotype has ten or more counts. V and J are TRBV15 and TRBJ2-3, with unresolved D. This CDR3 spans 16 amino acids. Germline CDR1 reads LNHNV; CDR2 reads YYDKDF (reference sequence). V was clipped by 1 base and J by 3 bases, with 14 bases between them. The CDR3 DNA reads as TGTGCCACCAGCAGAGGCCGAGAAGCATGGACAGATACGCAGTATTTT. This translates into CATSRGREAWTDTQYF.

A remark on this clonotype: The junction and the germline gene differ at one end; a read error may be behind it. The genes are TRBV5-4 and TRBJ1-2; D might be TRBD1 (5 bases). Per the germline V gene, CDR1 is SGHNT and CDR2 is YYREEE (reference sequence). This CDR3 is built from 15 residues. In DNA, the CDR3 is TGTTCCAGCAGCTTGAAGCACACGGGGGACTATGGCTACACCTTC. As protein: CSSSLKHTGDYGYTF.

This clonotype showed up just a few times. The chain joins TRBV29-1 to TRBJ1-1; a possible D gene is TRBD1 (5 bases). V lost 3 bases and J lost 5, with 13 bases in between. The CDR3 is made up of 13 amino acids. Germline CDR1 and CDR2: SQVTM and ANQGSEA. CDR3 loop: CSVDQQVGTEAFF. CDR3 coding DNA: TGCAGCGTTGATCAACAGGTTGGTACTGAAGCTTTCTTT.

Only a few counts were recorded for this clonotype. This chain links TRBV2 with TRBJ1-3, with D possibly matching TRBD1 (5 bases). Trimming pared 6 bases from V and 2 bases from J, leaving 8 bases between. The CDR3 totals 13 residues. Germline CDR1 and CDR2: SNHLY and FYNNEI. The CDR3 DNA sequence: TGTGCCAGCAGCGACAGCCCTGGAAACACCATATATTTT. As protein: CASSDSPGNTIYF. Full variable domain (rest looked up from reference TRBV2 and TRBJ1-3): EPEVTQTPSHQVTQMGQEVILRCVPISNHLYFYWYRQILGQKVEFLVSFYNNEISEKSEIFDDQFSVERPDGSNFTLKIRSTKLEDSAMYFCASSDSPGNTIYFGEGSWLTVV.

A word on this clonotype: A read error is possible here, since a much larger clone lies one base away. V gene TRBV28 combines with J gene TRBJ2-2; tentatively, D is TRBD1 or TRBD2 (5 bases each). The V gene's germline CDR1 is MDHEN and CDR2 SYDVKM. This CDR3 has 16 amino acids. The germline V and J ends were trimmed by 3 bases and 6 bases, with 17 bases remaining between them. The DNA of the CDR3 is TGTGCCAGCAGTTTGATTGGATTCGGGGCTGCCGGGGAGCTGTTTTTT. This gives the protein CASSLIGFGAAGELFF.

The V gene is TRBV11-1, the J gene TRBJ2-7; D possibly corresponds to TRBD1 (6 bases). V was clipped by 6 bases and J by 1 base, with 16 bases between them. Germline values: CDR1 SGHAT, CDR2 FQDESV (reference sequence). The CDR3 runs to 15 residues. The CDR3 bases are TGTGCCAGCAGTTCTACAGGGACCCGATCCTACGAGCAGTACTTC. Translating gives CASSSTGTRSYEQYF.

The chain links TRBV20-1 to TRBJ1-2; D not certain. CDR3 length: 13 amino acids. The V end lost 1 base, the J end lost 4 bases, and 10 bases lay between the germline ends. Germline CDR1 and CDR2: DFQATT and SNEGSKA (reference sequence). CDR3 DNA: TGCAGTGCTAGAGCGGGCATACCCTATGGCTACACCTTC. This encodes CSARAGIPYGYTF.

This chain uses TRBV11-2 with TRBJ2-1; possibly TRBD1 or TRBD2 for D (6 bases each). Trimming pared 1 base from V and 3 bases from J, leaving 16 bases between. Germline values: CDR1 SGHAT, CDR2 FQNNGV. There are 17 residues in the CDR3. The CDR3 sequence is CASSLGVRGPFYNEQFF. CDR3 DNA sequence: TGTGCCAGCAGCTTAGGGGTACGGGGGCCCTTCTACAATGAGCAGTTCTTC.

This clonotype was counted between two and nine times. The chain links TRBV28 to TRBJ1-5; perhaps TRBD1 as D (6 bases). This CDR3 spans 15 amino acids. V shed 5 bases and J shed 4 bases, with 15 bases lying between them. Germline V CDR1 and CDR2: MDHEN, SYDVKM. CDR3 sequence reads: CASSPPRGLNQPQHF. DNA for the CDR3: TGTGCCAGCAGTCCCCCCAGGGGCCTAAATCAGCCCCAGCATTTT.

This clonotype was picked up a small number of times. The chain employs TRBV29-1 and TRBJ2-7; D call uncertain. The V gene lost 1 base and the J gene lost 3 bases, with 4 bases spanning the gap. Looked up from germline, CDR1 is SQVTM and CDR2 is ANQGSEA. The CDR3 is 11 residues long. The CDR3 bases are TGCAGCGTTGAAGGCATCTACGAGCAGTACTTC. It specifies CSVEGIYEQYF.